A selection of T cell receptor beta chains follows, all from one sample in a study of blood T cells in healthy people across ages. MiXCR, applied by TCRdb to the 5' RACE reads, yields one record per CDR3 protein. The table shows under 2 million distinct CDR3 sequences, with about 31% occurring only once. The sample consisted of blood. The origin of the receptors is a woman aged 25 to 39 in good health. Both conserved end residues are part of each CDR3. The D gene is left open where the match is weak. Where a row states a size, it is once, few, many or the class of an expanded clone; other rows omit it.

D: NA; size: NA; J: TRBJ2-3; V: TRBV12-3/TRBV12-4; CDR3: CASSRVIGTDVQYF; DNA: TGTGCCAGCAGTCGGGTAATAGGCACAGATGTGCAGTATTTT
D: NA; size: few; J: TRBJ2-5; V: TRBV13; CDR3: CASSLIMMETQYF; DNA: TGTGCCAGCAGCCTAATTATGATGGAGACCCAGTACTTC
D: NA; size: NA; J: TRBJ2-5; V: TRBV10-3; CDR3: CAISVEPIQETQYF; DNA: TGTGCCATCAGTGTGGAGCCCATCCAAGAGACCCAGTACTTC
D: NA; size: NA; J: TRBJ2-7; V: TRBV6-2/TRBV6-3; CDR3: CASRAPEGVAPYEQYF; DNA: TGTGCCAGCAGGGCCCCTGAGGGGGTAGCGCCCTACGAGCAGTACTTC
D: TRBD1; size: NA; J: TRBJ1-1; V: TRBV10-3; CDR3: CAIRSNRGNTEAFF; DNA: TGTGCCATCAGGTCAAACAGGGGGAACACTGAAGCTTTCTTT
D: NA; size: once; J: TRBJ2-7; V: TRBV7-6; CDR3: CASSPTDDSSYEQYF; DNA: TGTGCCAGCAGCCCGACGGACGACAGCTCCTACGAGCAGTACTTC
D: TRBD2; size: NA; J: TRBJ2-7; V: TRBV4-2; CDR3: CASSQEWSGSLHEQYF; DNA: TGTGCCAGCAGCCAAGAATGGAGCGGGAGTCTGCACGAGCAGTACTTC
D: TRBD1; size: NA; J: TRBJ1-4; V: TRBV29-1; CDR3: CSGRQGANEELFF; DNA: TGCAGCGGGCGACAGGGAGCGAATGAAGAACTGTTTTTT
D: NA; size: NA; J: TRBJ1-5; V: TRBV18; CDR3: CASSPQAGPNQPQHF; DNA: TGTGCCAGCTCACCACAAGCAGGCCCCAATCAGCCCCAGCATTTT
D: TRBD2; size: NA; J: TRBJ2-1; V: TRBV20-1; CDR3: CSADAGLAHNEQFF; DNA: TGCAGTGCTGACGCGGGACTAGCCCACAATGAGCAGTTCTTC
D: NA; size: NA; J: TRBJ2-1; V: TRBV2; CDR3: CASSELLSYNEQFF; DNA: TGTGCCAGCAGTGAACTACTCTCCTACAATGAGCAGTTCTTC
D: NA; size: NA; J: TRBJ2-3; V: TRBV6-4; CDR3: CASRAPGEDTQYF; DNA: TGTGCCAGCCGCGCCCCTGGGGAAGATACGCAGTATTTT
D: TRBD1; size: few; J: TRBJ1-2; V: TRBV13; CDR3: CASSTGQGIAVYGYTF; DNA: TGTGCCAGCAGCACGGGACAGGGCATAGCAGTATATGGCTACACCTTC
D: TRBD2; size: NA; J: TRBJ2-7; V: TRBV24-1; CDR3: CATSDFSSESGEYF; DNA: TGTGCCACCAGTGATTTCTCTTCGGAGAGCGGGGAGTACTTC
D: TRBD1; size: NA; J: TRBJ2-3; V: TRBV12-3/TRBV12-4; CDR3: CASSGTVRTDTQYF; DNA: TGTGCCAGCAGTGGGACAGTCCGCACAGATACGCAGTATTTT
D: TRBD2; size: NA; J: TRBJ2-3; V: TRBV11-2; CDR3: CASSPAGTKARHTQYF; DNA: TGTGCCAGCAGTCCTGCCGGGACTAAGGCCCGGCATACGCAGTATTTT
D: NA; size: few; J: TRBJ2-5; V: TRBV7-9; CDR3: CASNFVVQGLETQYF; DNA: TGTGCCAGCAACTTCGTGGTCCAGGGTCTGGAGACCCAGTACTTC
D: NA; size: few; J: TRBJ2-7; V: TRBV7-9; CDR3: CASSRAEPYEQYF; DNA: TGTGCCAGCAGCAGAGCGGAACCCTACGAGCAGTACTTC
D: TRBD1; size: NA; J: TRBJ2-2; V: TRBV5-1; CDR3: CASSRDRGLGTGELFF; DNA: TGCGCCAGCAGCCGGGACAGGGGTCTAGGCACCGGGGAGCTGTTTTTT
D: NA; size: NA; J: TRBJ1-2; V: TRBV7-9; CDR3: CASSFGGNRGYTF; DNA: TGTGCCAGCAGCTTCGGAGGGAATCGGGGCTACACCTTC
D: NA; size: few; J: TRBJ2-1; V: TRBV20-1; CDR3: CSAGGAWGEQFF; DNA: TGCAGTGCCGGAGGGGCTTGGGGTGAGCAGTTCTTC
D: NA; size: few; J: TRBJ2-7; V: TRBV3-1; CDR3: CASSHRSLYEQYF; DNA: TGTGCCAGCAGCCATCGCAGTCTCTACGAGCAGTACTTC